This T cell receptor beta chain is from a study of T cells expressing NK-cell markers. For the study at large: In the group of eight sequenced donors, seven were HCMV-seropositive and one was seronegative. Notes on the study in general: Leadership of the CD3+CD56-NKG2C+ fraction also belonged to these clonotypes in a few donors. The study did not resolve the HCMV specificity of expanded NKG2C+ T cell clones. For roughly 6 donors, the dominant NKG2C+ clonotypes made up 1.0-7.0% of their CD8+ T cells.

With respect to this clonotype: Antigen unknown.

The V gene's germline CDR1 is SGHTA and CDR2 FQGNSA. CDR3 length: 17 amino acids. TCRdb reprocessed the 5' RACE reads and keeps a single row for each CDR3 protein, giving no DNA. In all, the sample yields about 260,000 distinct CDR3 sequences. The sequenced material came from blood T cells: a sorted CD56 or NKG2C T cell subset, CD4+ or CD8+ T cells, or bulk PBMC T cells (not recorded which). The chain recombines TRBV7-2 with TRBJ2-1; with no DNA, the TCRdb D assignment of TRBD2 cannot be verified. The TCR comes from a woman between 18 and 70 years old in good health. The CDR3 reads CASSLWAGASSYNEQFF.